This is a list of T cell receptor beta chains from one sample in a study of shared T cell receptors in the human thymus. Measured with immunoSEQ multiplex PCR; TCRdb has only the in-frame clones, and not every one. Of more than 550,000 clones detected, around 87% appear once; the ten largest clones hold over 0.008%. This same sample was also part of a study on human thymus T cells.

Sequenced: thymocytes. These receptors were taken from a boy under two years old with a congenital heart defect. CDR3s include the opening cysteine and the closing phenylalanine or tryptophan. Fields, in order: D gene, V gene, J gene, clone size, CDR3 DNA, CDR3 protein. A D gene is named only where the DNA matches it firmly. Clone size is shown for a subset of rows, as once, few, many or a class of expanded clone.

d_gene: NA; v_gene: TRBV25-1; j_gene: TRBJ2-7; abundance: NA; CDR3nt: TGTGCCAGCAGTACGGAGGGTTTCCCTAGCGAGCAGTACTTC; CDR3aa: CASSTEGFPSEQYF
d_gene: TRBD2; v_gene: TRBV25-1; j_gene: TRBJ2-1; abundance: NA; CDR3nt: TGTGCCAGCAGTGAATTGGGGTTAGCGGGACCACACGCAACGGAGCAGTTCTTC; CDR3aa: CASSELGLAGPHATEQFF
d_gene: NA; v_gene: TRBV5-6; j_gene: TRBJ1-4; abundance: NA; CDR3nt: TGTGCCAGCAGCACTGAACGGGACTCCAATGAAAAACTGTTTTTT; CDR3aa: CASSTERDSNEKLFF
d_gene: TRBD1; v_gene: TRBV5-1; j_gene: TRBJ1-1; abundance: NA; CDR3nt: TGCGCCAGCAGCTGGACAGGGTTGAACACTGAAGCTTTCTTT; CDR3aa: CASSWTGLNTEAFF
d_gene: TRBD1; v_gene: TRBV25-1; j_gene: TRBJ1-2; abundance: NA; CDR3nt: TGTGCCAGCAGTGAAGAGGAAGTCAGGGGGGATTATGGCTACACCTTC; CDR3aa: CASSEEEVRGDYGYTF
d_gene: TRBD1; v_gene: TRBV20-1; j_gene: TRBJ1-1; abundance: NA; CDR3nt: TGCAGTGCTACCAGGGGGGCTGAAGCTTTCTTT; CDR3aa: CSATRGAEAFF
d_gene: NA; v_gene: TRBV4-2; j_gene: TRBJ1-3; abundance: NA; CDR3nt: TGTGCCAGCAGCCAAGAGAGGAGCTCTGGAAACACCATATATTTT; CDR3aa: CASSQERSSGNTIYF
d_gene: NA; v_gene: TRBV4-3; j_gene: TRBJ1-1; abundance: NA; CDR3nt: TGCGCCAGCAGCCAACGATGGACAGAGACAATGAACACTGAAGCTTTCTTT; CDR3aa: CASSQRWTETMNTEAFF
d_gene: TRBD2; v_gene: TRBV10-3; j_gene: TRBJ2-2; abundance: NA; CDR3nt: TGTGCCATCAATAGCGGGAGAGAACTCGCCGGGGAGCTGTTTTTT; CDR3aa: CAINSGRELAGELFF
d_gene: NA; v_gene: TRBV27; j_gene: TRBJ1-5; abundance: NA; CDR3nt: TGTGCCAGCAGTTTGAGGGGCAATCAGCCCCAGCATTTT; CDR3aa: CASSLRGNQPQHF
d_gene: NA; v_gene: TRBV30; j_gene: TRBJ2-7; abundance: NA; CDR3nt: TGTGCCTGGAGAAGGGCAGGGAGGGAGCAGTACTTC; CDR3aa: CAWRRAGREQYF
d_gene: NA; v_gene: TRBV5-6; j_gene: TRBJ2-1; abundance: NA; CDR3nt: TGTGCCAGCAGCTCCACGGTCGACAGGTCGTTTGAGCAGTTCTTC; CDR3aa: CASSSTVDRSFEQFF
d_gene: TRBD2; v_gene: TRBV5-4; j_gene: TRBJ2-7; abundance: NA; CDR3nt: TGTGCCAGCAGCTTGGTCGGGACTAGCCTTACCTACGAGCAGTACTTC; CDR3aa: CASSLVGTSLTYEQYF
d_gene: NA; v_gene: TRBV5-7; j_gene: TRBJ1-2; abundance: NA; CDR3nt: TGTGCCAGCAGCTTGGCCGGTGGGGGGGGCCAGGACTATGGCTACACCTTC; CDR3aa: CASSLAGGGGQDYGYTF
d_gene: NA; v_gene: TRBV14; j_gene: TRBJ1-2; abundance: NA; CDR3nt: TGTGCCAGCAGCCAAGTAGCTCCGGGATACTATGGCTACACCTTC; CDR3aa: CASSQVAPGYYGYTF
d_gene: NA; v_gene: TRBV28; j_gene: TRBJ1-3; abundance: few; CDR3nt: TGTGCCAGCAAAATTGACAGGACTGGAAACACCATATATTTT; CDR3aa: CASKIDRTGNTIYF
d_gene: TRBD2; v_gene: TRBV4-2; j_gene: TRBJ2-5; abundance: NA; CDR3nt: TGTGCCAGCAGCCCCCCGCTTACCGGGGGGGCCGAGACCCAGTACTTC; CDR3aa: CASSPPLTGGAETQYF
d_gene: NA; v_gene: TRBV7-3; j_gene: TRBJ2-2; abundance: NA; CDR3nt: TGTGCCAGCAGCCCCAACAGGGCCACCGGGGAGCTGTTTTTT; CDR3aa: CASSPNRATGELFF
d_gene: TRBD1; v_gene: TRBV5-8; j_gene: TRBJ2-7; abundance: NA; CDR3nt: TGTGCCAGCAGCTGGACTTTGGAGACAGGGCCGAACTACGAGCAGTACTTC; CDR3aa: CASSWTLETGPNYEQYF
d_gene: TRBD2; v_gene: TRBV15; j_gene: TRBJ2-1; abundance: NA; CDR3nt: TGTGCCACCAGCGAAAACGGACTAGCGGGAGGATCTAATGAGCAGTTCTTC; CDR3aa: CATSENGLAGGSNEQFF
d_gene: NA; v_gene: TRBV5-1; j_gene: TRBJ2-3; abundance: NA; CDR3nt: TGCGCCAGCAGCTTGAACAGGGGGGGAGAAGCAGATACGCAGTATTTT; CDR3aa: CASSLNRGGEADTQYF
d_gene: NA; v_gene: TRBV20-1; j_gene: TRBJ2-3; abundance: NA; CDR3nt: TGCAGTGCTAGTCTTAGAGATACGCAGTATTTT; CDR3aa: CSASLRDTQYF
d_gene: TRBD1; v_gene: TRBV13; j_gene: TRBJ1-3; abundance: NA; CDR3nt: TGTGCCAGCAGCCTAACCTTAGGACAGGGGTACTCTGGAAACACCATATATTTT; CDR3aa: CASSLTLGQGYSGNTIYF
d_gene: TRBD1; v_gene: TRBV28; j_gene: TRBJ1-4; abundance: once; CDR3nt: TGTGCCAGCAGTTTCCGGGACAGGTCAAGTGAAAAACTGTTTTTT; CDR3aa: CASSFRDRSSEKLFF
d_gene: TRBD1; v_gene: TRBV7-2; j_gene: TRBJ2-1; abundance: NA; CDR3nt: TGTGCCAGCAGCTCACATCCGGACAGGGCTAGCCAGTTCTTC; CDR3aa: CASSSHPDRASQFF
d_gene: TRBD1; v_gene: TRBV25-1; j_gene: TRBJ1-6; abundance: NA; CDR3nt: TGTGCCAGCAGGGTGGGGACAGTCTCCTATAATTCACCCCTCCACTTT; CDR3aa: CASRVGTVSYNSPLHF
d_gene: TRBD2; v_gene: TRBV5-4; j_gene: TRBJ2-1; abundance: NA; CDR3nt: TGTGCCAGCAGCTTGGGGACTAGGCTTAATGAGCAGTTCTTC; CDR3aa: CASSLGTRLNEQFF
d_gene: NA; v_gene: TRBV2; j_gene: TRBJ1-2; abundance: NA; CDR3nt: TGTGCCAGCAGAACGATCGACAGCCTACACTATGGCTACACCTTC; CDR3aa: CASRTIDSLHYGYTF
d_gene: TRBD2; v_gene: TRBV5-4; j_gene: TRBJ2-3; abundance: NA; CDR3nt: TGTGCCAGCAGCAATACTAGCGGGAGCAATCTACGCACAGATACGCAGTATTTT; CDR3aa: CASSNTSGSNLRTDTQYF
d_gene: NA; v_gene: TRBV21-1; j_gene: TRBJ2-7; abundance: NA; CDR3nt: TGTGCCAGCAGGTCCGGGACGGGGGTCTCCGAGCAGTACTTC; CDR3aa: CASRSGTGVSEQYF
d_gene: TRBD1; v_gene: TRBV29-1; j_gene: TRBJ2-4; abundance: NA; CDR3nt: TGCAGCGTCGCGTGTCCGGGACAGGGGGCTCGTGAAGCCAAAAACATTCAGTACTTC; CDR3aa: CSVACPGQGAREAKNIQYF
d_gene: TRBD1; v_gene: TRBV10-3; j_gene: TRBJ1-2; abundance: NA; CDR3nt: TGTGCCACTCGGACAGGGGAGGATTTCTATGGCTACACCTTC; CDR3aa: CATRTGEDFYGYTF
d_gene: TRBD2; v_gene: TRBV4-3; j_gene: TRBJ2-5; abundance: NA; CDR3nt: TGCGCCAGCAGCCAAGACACCCGTCTCATAAGCGGGGGGATGTTAGGAGAGACCCAGTACTTC; CDR3aa: CASSQDTRLISGGMLGETQYF
d_gene: TRBD2; v_gene: TRBV12-5; j_gene: TRBJ2-1; abundance: NA; CDR3nt: TGTGCTAGTGGTTTGGTACCTACGGGTGACGGGAGGGATACCTACAATGAGCAGTTCTTC; CDR3aa: CASGLVPTGDGRDTYNEQFF
d_gene: TRBD1; v_gene: TRBV4-1; j_gene: TRBJ1-4; abundance: NA; CDR3nt: TGCGCCAGCAGCCAAGTTAATAGGACAGGGTCTAATGAAAAACTGTTTTTT; CDR3aa: CASSQVNRTGSNEKLFF
d_gene: TRBD1; v_gene: TRBV6-1; j_gene: TRBJ1-1; abundance: NA; CDR3nt: TGTGCCAGCAGTGTGGGACAGGGGACTGAAGCTTTCTTT; CDR3aa: CASSVGQGTEAFF
d_gene: NA; v_gene: TRBV19; j_gene: TRBJ2-7; abundance: NA; CDR3nt: TGTGCCAGTCGCGGGGTCGACTACGAGCAGTACTTC; CDR3aa: CASRGVDYEQYF
d_gene: TRBD1; v_gene: TRBV10-3; j_gene: TRBJ1-6; abundance: once; CDR3nt: TGTGCCATCAGTGCGACAGGGAGAAATTCACCCCTCCACTTT; CDR3aa: CAISATGRNSPLHF
d_gene: TRBD2; v_gene: TRBV18; j_gene: TRBJ2-1; abundance: NA; CDR3nt: TGTGCCAGCTCACCTGGGCTGATGGCGGGAGCATTGTACAATGAGCAGTTCTTC; CDR3aa: CASSPGLMAGALYNEQFF
d_gene: TRBD1; v_gene: TRBV6-1; j_gene: TRBJ2-7; abundance: NA; CDR3nt: TGTGCCAGCAGTGGACAGGGGATTCCCTACGAGCAGTACTTC; CDR3aa: CASSGQGIPYEQYF
d_gene: TRBD2; v_gene: TRBV7-8; j_gene: TRBJ2-3; abundance: NA; CDR3nt: TGTGCCAGCAGCTTGGATGCGCCCCCGTCGGCTAGCGGGAGGGTCTGCACAGATACGCAGTATTTT; CDR3aa: CASSLDAPPSASGRVCTDTQYF